This T cell receptor (beta chain) was observed in a study of T cell responses to AZD1222 COVID-19 vaccine. Notes on the study in general: A mostly white British donor set with more females was recruited, and clonal diversity was possibly underestimated. Repertoires in all cases were sampled only once the peak T cell response had passed.

Analyses pooled second doses at about 4 or about 12 weeks. Data came from immunoSEQ multiplex PCR; TCRdb stores just in-frame clones and leaves some out. This table holds 13,000 or so clones, about 84% found once. In its sample, this clone was seen once. Its antigen is undetermined. This specimen was peripheral blood, taken 28 days after the second AZD1222 dose. This receptor was obtained from an adult who received the AZD1222 COVID-19 vaccine.

The CDR3 is CASSLPPRFGGDEKLFF. DNA of the CDR3: TGTGCCAGCAGCTTACCCCCCAGATTCGGGGGCGATGAAAAACTGTTTTTT. The chain carries TRBV7-8 and TRBJ1-4, with D possibly TRBD1 on 6 matching bases. This CDR3 is built from 17 residues. Trimming took off 2 bases at V and 6 bases at J, with 19 bases between the two ends. The germline V gene has CDR1 SGHVS and CDR2 FQNEAQ.